Below are 26 T cell receptor beta chains sequenced from a single sample in a study of identical twins. TCRdb fed the 5' RACE reads into MiXCR, producing one record per CDR3 protein. This table holds 500,000 to 650,000 distinct CDR3 sequences, around 7.4% found once. The same sample was also studied in work on yellow fever vaccine responses in identical twins.

Sample: PBMCs. Source of these receptors: a woman younger than 30 in good health.

This clonotype occurred a few times. V gene TRBV4-1 combines with J gene TRBJ2-7, with unresolved D. The CDR3 loop spans 14 amino acids. Looked up from germline, CDR1 is MGHRA and CDR2 is YSYEKL. The V gene lost 1 base and the J gene lost 5 bases, with 12 bases spanning the gap. CDR3 residues: CASSQARGRDEQYF. The CDR3 nucleotides are TGCGCCAGCAGCCAAGCTCGAGGTCGGGACGAGCAGTACTTC.

This clonotype was seen repeatedly, ten times or more. This rearrangement joins TRBV6-1 to TRBJ2-2; 10 nucleotides align to TRBD1. This CDR3 is 15 amino acids long. With V trimmed by 6 bases and J by 2 bases, 3 bases remained unmatched. Germline loops: CDR1 MNHNS, CDR2 SASEGT. The CDR3 region is CASSRQGANTGELFF. The CDR3 DNA is TGTGCCAGCAGCAGACAGGGGGCCAACACCGGGGAGCTGTTTTTT.

This rearrangement joins TRBV20-1 to TRBJ2-5; D is ambiguous. Trimming stripped 1 base from V and 2 bases from J, with 14 bases between. The V gene's germline CDR1 is DFQATT and CDR2 SNEGSKA (reference sequence). This CDR3 spans 15 amino acids. CDR3 sequence: CSARGGYGSQETQYF. DNA for the CDR3: TGCAGTGCTAGAGGAGGCTACGGGTCGCAAGAGACCCAGTACTTC.

This clonotype turned up a few times. The junction departs from the called germline gene at one end, perhaps through a read error. The chain is built from TRBV20-1 and TRBJ2-1; 13 positions agree with TRBD2. The germline V gene has CDR1 DFQATT and CDR2 SNEGSKA (reference sequence). This CDR3 region has 16 residues. The DNA for the CDR3 is TGCTGTGCTAGAGGACTAGCGGGAGTTTCAAACAATGAGCAGTTCTTC. This translates into CCARGLAGVSNNEQFF.

This clonotype has a handful of counts. The chain links TRBV7-2 to TRBJ2-5; maybe TRBD2 (5 bases). Germline loops: CDR1 SGHTA, CDR2 FQGNSA. V shed 3 bases and J shed 2 bases, with 10 bases lying between them. The CDR3 extends over 14 amino acids. CDR3 bases: TGTGCCAGCAGCTTCCGGCGGGTTCAAGAGACCCAGTACTTC. Translating gives CASSFRRVQETQYF.

This clonotype was seen at least ten times. This chain uses TRBV5-1 with TRBJ2-3; 13 positions agree with TRBD2. J was trimmed by 0 bases and V by 3 bases; bases with no gene match: 4. CDR3 size: 17 residues. Germline V gives CDR1 SGHRS, CDR2 YFSETQ. CDR3 sequence reads: CASSWGTSGTSTDTQYF. The DNA for the CDR3 is TGCGCCAGCAGCTGGGGGACTAGCGGGACTAGCACAGATACGCAGTATTTT.

J is TRBJ2-3 and V is TRBV24-1, with a weak D call TRBD1 (5 bases). CDR1 is KGHDR and CDR2 is SFDVKD in the germline V gene. The CDR3 contains 17 residues. V was clipped by 4 bases and J by 3 bases, with 19 bases between them. For the CDR3, the DNA is TGTGCCACCAGTGACCCCCCCTACAAAGCAGGGACAGATACGCAGTATTTT. This translates into CATSDPPYKAGTDTQYF.

V gene TRBV29-1 combines with J gene TRBJ2-1, with 11 bases aligning to TRBD1. Germline V gives CDR1 SQVTM, CDR2 ANQGSEA. V was clipped by 1 base and J by 4 bases; unmatched bases: 6. This CDR3 is built from 16 residues. The CDR3 DNA sequence: TGCAGCGTTGAAGGCAGGGGGACAGGGGGTTACAATGAGCAGTTCTTC. Its protein is CSVEGRGTGGYNEQFF.

The chain recombines TRBV3-1 with TRBJ1-5; 9 nucleotides line up with TRBD1. Germline V gives CDR1 LGHDT, CDR2 YNNKEL (reference sequence). V shed 3 bases, J shed 6 bases, and the junction held 6 bases outside the gene matches. The length of the CDR3 is 15 residues. DNA of the CDR3: TGTGCCAGCAGCCAGGACAGGGGTGTTACTCAGCCCCAGCATTTT. Translating it yields CASSQDRGVTQPQHF.

This clonotype was found a few times. The CDR3 coding sequence is TGTGCCAGCAGCCCGGGACTACGGGGTGAAAAACTGTTTTTT. Its translation: CASSPGLRGEKLFF. The chain combines TRBV5-5 with TRBJ1-4, with D possibly matching TRBD1 (5 bases). The CDR3 has 14 residues. The V gene's germline CDR1 is SGHKS and CDR2 YYEKEE (reference sequence). The V end was cut by 4 bases, the J end by 7 bases, with 14 bases between.

This clonotype appeared a few times. The chain links TRBV29-1 to TRBJ2-6, with D maybe TRBD2 (6 bases). Per the germline V gene, CDR1 is SQVTM and CDR2 is ANQGSEA. This CDR3 comprises 15 residues. V was clipped by 6 bases and J by 0 bases, with 12 bases between them. CDR3: CSVGTPTSGANVLTF. The CDR3 DNA reads TGCAGCGTGGGGACTCCTACCTCTGGGGCCAACGTCCTGACTTTC.

This clonotype was counted at least ten times. The V call is TRBV5-1, the J call TRBJ2-3, with D maybe TRBD1 (5 bases). Germline CDR1 and CDR2: SGHRS and YFSETQ. This CDR3 has 13 residues. V lost 5 bases and J 5 bases, leaving 12 bases between the germline ends. CDR3 nucleotides: TGCGCCAGCAGATTGAACCAGGGAGATACGCAGTATTTT. This sequence encodes CASRLNQGDTQYF.

The V call is TRBV29-1, the J call TRBJ1-2; TRBD1 matches at 9 bases. The CDR3 loop spans 13 amino acids. CDR1 and CDR2 (germline): SQVTM, ANQGSEA. V was clipped by 7 bases and J by 4 bases; unmatched bases: 7. The DNA of the CDR3 is TGCAGCGCCTCGGGACAGGGAAGCTATGGCTACACCTTC. It encodes CSASGQGSYGYTF.

This clonotype was counted ten times or more. The CDR3: CASSSTAGEPGELFF. CDR3 in DNA: TGTGCCAGCAGTTCAACGGCAGGGGAACCCGGGGAGCTGTTTTTT. The V and J genes are TRBV6-2 or TRBV6-3 and TRBJ2-2, with a possible D match to TRBD1 (6 bases). The CDR3 loop spans 15 amino acids. Trimming cost V 4 bases and J 6 bases, with 15 bases left between them. The germline gives CDR1 MNHEY, CDR2 SVGEGT.

There are a few counts of this clonotype. The chain has TRBV9 and TRBJ2-2; 8 bases are a match to TRBD1. Per the germline V gene, CDR1 is SGDLS and CDR2 is YYNGEE. J gave up 5 bases and V 0 bases, and 12 bases lay outside the gene matches. CDR3 size: 18 residues. CDR3 in DNA: TGTGCCAGCAGCGTAGATGGGACAGGACGAAGAGGGACCGGGGAGCTGTTTTTT. Protein: CASSVDGTGRRGTGELFF.

This clonotype was seen more than once but under ten times. This chain connects TRBV4-1 to TRBJ2-5; a weak D match, TRBD2 (6 bases). Looked up from germline, CDR1 is MGHRA and CDR2 is YSYEKL. V lost 1 base, J lost 1 base, and 16 bases lay in between. This CDR3 comprises 17 residues. DNA of the CDR3: TGCGCCAGCAGCCAAGTTTATGTTCGGGGGATCCAAGAGACCCAGTACTTC. Protein sequence: CASSQVYVRGIQETQYF.

The J gene is TRBJ2-5, the V gene TRBV12-3 or TRBV12-4, with 10 positions matching TRBD2. Germline trimming cut 5 bases from V and 0 bases from J; bases unmatched to any gene: 0. This CDR3 comprises 14 residues. The CDR3 DNA is TGTGCCAGCAGTGGACTAGCGGACCAAGAGACCCAGTACTTC. It yields the protein CASSGLADQETQYF.

The chain recombines TRBV20-1 with TRBJ2-3; 9 bases line up with TRBD1. The CDR3 is 19 amino acids. CDR1 and CDR2 (germline): DFQATT, SNEGSKA (reference sequence). Trimming removed 0 bases from V and 3 bases from J; junction bases left unmatched: 16. Written as DNA, the CDR3 is TGCAGTGCTAGAGATGGCGTTTTTAACAGGGGGCTTTGGACAGATACGCAGTATTTT. This sequence encodes CSARDGVFNRGLWTDTQYF.

V usage is TRBV3-1 and J usage is TRBJ2-7, with 7 bases that match TRBD1. After removal of 1 base from V and 6 bases from J, the junction contained 12 bases not matched to a gene. The CDR3 has 16 residues. The germline V gene has CDR1 LGHDT and CDR2 YNNKEL (reference sequence). CDR3 protein: CASSQGGGLGLGEQYV. DNA of the CDR3: TGTGCCAGCAGCCAAGGAGGGGGCTTGGGTTTGGGCGAGCAGTACGTC.

The gene calls are TRBV7-2 and TRBJ2-2, with D tentatively TRBD2 (5 bases). Germline V CDR1 and CDR2: SGHTA, FQGNSA. Trimming cost V 3 bases and J 3 bases, with 8 bases left between them. The CDR3 is 14 amino acids. The CDR3 DNA is TGTGCCAGCAGCTTTGGGGAGTACACCGGGGAGCTGTTTTTT. Translation gives CASSFGEYTGELFF.

This rearrangement joins TRBV29-1 to TRBJ2-1; tentatively, D is TRBD1 (5 bases). Per germline, CDR1 SQVTM and CDR2 ANQGSEA. The V end lost 2 bases, the J end lost 6 bases, and 11 bases lay between the germline ends. The CDR3 is 13 amino acids. CDR3 residues: CSVERGSGNEQFF. CDR3 nucleotides: TGCAGCGTTGAAAGGGGTTCTGGCAATGAGCAGTTCTTC.

This clonotype was detected ten times or more. J is TRBJ2-3 and V is TRBV2; D is uncertain. The CDR3 spans 12 residues. Germline CDR1 SNHLY, CDR2 FYNNEI. Trimming removed 4 bases at V and 6 bases at J, with 8 bases between. This chain's CDR3 is CASSVTEDTQYF. CDR3 nucleotide sequence: TGTGCCAGCAGTGTTACTGAGGATACGCAGTATTTT.

This clonotype was seen more than once but under ten times. This sequence joins TRBV6-2 or TRBV6-3 and TRBJ2-7; TRBD1 might be the D (6 bases). Trimming took off 8 bases at V and 3 bases at J, with 14 bases between the two ends. This CDR3 is 13 amino acids long. Germline assignment: CDR1 MNHEY and CDR2 SVGEGT. The CDR3 bases are TGTGCCAGCCGACGGACAGTCAACTACGAGCAGTACGTC. Protein product: CASRRTVNYEQYV.

The chain combines TRBV25-1 with TRBJ1-1, with 7 bases lining up with TRBD1. Germline V gene data show CDR1 as MGHDK and CDR2 as SYGVNS. J gave up 1 base and V 2 bases, and 4 bases lay outside the gene matches. The CDR3 contains 15 residues. CDR3 region: CASSEIGTENTEAFF. The CDR3 coding sequence is TGTGCCAGCAGTGAAATCGGGACAGAGAACACTGAAGCTTTCTTT.

This clonotype occurred many times. The chain carries TRBV14 and TRBJ2-2; the D gene is possibly TRBD2 (6 bases). The germline V gene encodes CDR1 SGHDN and CDR2 FVKESK. The germline V and J ends were trimmed by 1 base and 4 bases, with 13 bases remaining between them. The CDR3 has 16 residues. CDR3 region: CASSQGRTIPTGELFF. The CDR3 DNA reads as TGTGCCAGCAGCCAAGGGAGGACTATTCCCACCGGGGAGCTGTTTTTT. The full variable domain, in which reference TRBV14 and TRBJ2-2 provide the parts outside the CDR3, is EAGVTQFPSHSVIEKGQTVTLRCDPISGHDNLYWYRRVMGKEIKFLLHFVKESKQDESGMPNNRFLAERTGGTYSTLKVQPAELEDSGVYFCASSQGRTIPTGELFFGEGSRLTVL.

The chain joins TRBV7-3 to TRBJ2-1; TRBD2 matches at 8 bases. The CDR3 is made up of 15 amino acids. V trimming: 2 bases; J trimming: 9 bases; junction bases outside the gene matches: 9. CDR1 is SGHTA and CDR2 is FQGTGA in the germline V gene. The DNA of the CDR3 is TGTGCCAGCAGCTTAGCCTCGACTAGCGATCGTGAGCAGTTCTTC. This translates into CASSLASTSDREQFF.